The clone carrying this T cell receptor beta chain has a count of ten or more. Its matching antigen is unknown. As it was prepared, the TCRbeta library received unique molecular identifiers. TCRdb called the PCR reads again in MiXCR, with one record for every CDR3 protein. The sample holds 450,000 to 600,000 distinct CDR3 sequences, approximately 13% seen once. These data belong to a study of T-cell reconstitution after alpha-beta-depleted transplantation in children. The study, taken as a whole, reports: There were some patients whose high TCRbeta diversity at day 60 came from surviving recipient T cells and thymic progenitors. The authors attributed T-cell counts and diversity one year after transplant mostly to newly produced T cells.

Trimming cost V 5 bases and J 3 bases; bases outside gene matches: 5. The length of the CDR3 is 14 residues. Germline V gene data show CDR1 as MDHEN and CDR2 as SYDVKM. The sequence was obtained from a male patient younger than 18 who had a stem cell transplant for acute myeloid leukemia, so the T cells may come from the graft donor. This specimen consisted of PBMCs, mostly from graft donor cells, obtained 360 days after TCRalphabeta/CD19-depleted stem cell transplant. This chain uses TRBV28 with TRBJ2-7; 9 bases align to TRBD1. CDR3 nucleotides: TGTGCCAGCAGTCACGACAGGGGGTTCTACGAGCAGTACTTC. It is translated as CASSHDRGFYEQYF.